These 4 T cell receptor beta chains originate from one sample sequenced in a study of cytomegalovirus exposure and HLA in healthy donors (dated by TCRdb to about 2017). Receptor libraries were prepared by the immunoSEQ multiplex PCR assay. The multiplex PCR relied on a mix of 60 forward primers for TCR Vbeta segments and 13 reverse primers for TCR Jbeta segments. TCRdb took over this immuneACCESS table, retaining in-frame rearrangements with V and J assigned. Such tables are incomplete; in checked studies, under half of the missing clones stem from an unresolved V gene, and the remainder is unexplained. The sample table includes under 50,000 clones. About 17% of the sample comes from the top ten. Sequencing input: PBMCs. Receptors were obtained from a male donor in good health and CMV-seronegative.

The chain joins TRBV29-1 to TRBJ1-1, with unresolved D. The CDR3 is 13 residues long. The ends were cut back, 7 bases at V and 2 bases at J, with 14 bases in the middle. CDR1 SQVTM and CDR2 ANQGSEA come from the germline V gene. CDR3 DNA: TGCAGCGCCTCTGCGGAGCTAAACACTGAAGCTTTCTTT. Translating gives CSASAELNTEAFF. Full variable domain (remainder filled in from reference TRBV29-1 and TRBJ1-1): SAVISQKPSRDICQRGTSLTIQCQVDSQVTMMFWYRQQPGQSLTLIATANQGSEATYESGFVIDKFPISRPNLTFSTLTVSNMSPEDSSIYLCSASAELNTEAFFGQGTRLTVV.

This chain joins TRBV10-1 and TRBJ1-1; TRBD1 is a possible D gene (5 bases). V was shortened by 8 bases and J by 10 bases, with 20 bases between the two germline ends. Germline CDR1 is WNHNN and CDR2 is SYGVQD (reference sequence). The CDR3 extends over 13 amino acids. The CDR3: CASSGSTTPRAFF. For the CDR3, the DNA is TGCGCCAGCTCAGGGTCCACTACCCCCCGAGCTTTCTTT.

This chain connects TRBV5-1 to TRBJ1-6; D is unresolved. The CDR3 extends over 12 amino acids. Trimming pared 3 bases from V and 16 bases from J, leaving 14 bases between. Germline loops: CDR1 SGHRS, CDR2 YFSETQ. CDR3 DNA sequence: TGCGCCAGCAGCTCTGGCGGTGAGAGGCTCCACTTT. This gives the protein CASSSGGERLHF.

J is TRBJ2-7 and V is TRBV6-1, with D perhaps TRBD1 (6 bases). CDR3 length: 15 residues. The V end was cut by 7 bases, the J end by 0 bases, with 16 bases between. From germline, CDR1 is MNHNS and CDR2 SASEGT. The CDR3: CASKTGTSSSYEQYF. The CDR3 DNA sequence: TGTGCCAGCAAAACCGGGACATCCTCCTCCTACGAGCAGTACTTC.